The 2 T cell receptor beta chains in this list originate from one sample, sequenced in a study of CD8 T cells in Susac syndrome. Random hexamers were used to reverse transcribe 0.5 to 1 ug of RNA. A single record per CDR3 protein comes from TCRdb applying MiXCR to the immunoSEQ multiplex PCR reads. The sample has some 300,000 distinct CDR3 sequences; approximately 91% are singletons. Sequences were obtained from CD8+ T cells from PBMCs. These TCRs come from a human donor with multiple sclerosis.

The V gene is TRBV20-1, the J gene TRBJ2-7; D possibly corresponds to TRBD2 (5 bases). CDR1 is DFQATT, CDR2 SNEGSKA, per germline (reference sequence). Trimming took 4 bases from V and 0 from J, leaving 16 bases between them. The CDR3 is made up of 15 amino acids. The CDR3 DNA follows: TGCAGTGCTAACCCCTACTCGGACTTCTCCTACGAGCAGTACTTC. It codes for CSANPYSDFSYEQYF.

This chain connects TRBV15 to TRBJ2-1; D possibly corresponds to TRBD2 (5 bases). With 3 bases removed from V and 8 bases from J, the gap between germline ends came to 20 bases. The CDR3 sequence is 16 residues long. Germline V gene lookup returns CDR1 LNHNV and CDR2 YYDKDF (reference sequence). CDR3 amino acids: CATSRPGLAHFDEQFF. The CDR3 DNA sequence: TGTGCCACCAGCAGGCCTGGGCTAGCTCATTTTGATGAGCAGTTCTTC.